The present T cell receptor beta chain was sequenced within a study of blood T cells in healthy people across ages. Study-level findings and limits: Higher diversity and more naive CD4+ cells were features of long-lived donors, compared to aged donors.

The second PCR ran about 6 to 12 cycles with a sample-barcoded 5' primer and J-beta primers. Every individual sample yielded 2.5 million or more paired-end reads (each containing CDR3). TCRdb reprocessed the 5' RACE reads via MiXCR and lists one record per CDR3 protein. The sample lists 1.5 million to 2 million distinct CDR3 sequences, around half seen once, with less than 2.5% in the top ten. The V end lost 8 bases, the J end lost 4 bases, and 9 bases lay between the germline ends. Germline assignment: CDR1 MNHEY and CDR2 SVGEGT. This CDR3 contains 13 residues. In the case of this clonotype: The antigen remains unidentified.

PBMCs numbering at least 7 million were isolated per sample. The genes are TRBV6-2 or TRBV6-3 and TRBJ2-6; no clear D gene. The sequencing input was blood. This sequence was found in a woman in her thirties or forties in good health. The CDR3 bases are TGTGCCAGCTTTCTGGCGGGGGCCAACGTCCTGACTTTC. Protein: CASFLAGANVLTF.